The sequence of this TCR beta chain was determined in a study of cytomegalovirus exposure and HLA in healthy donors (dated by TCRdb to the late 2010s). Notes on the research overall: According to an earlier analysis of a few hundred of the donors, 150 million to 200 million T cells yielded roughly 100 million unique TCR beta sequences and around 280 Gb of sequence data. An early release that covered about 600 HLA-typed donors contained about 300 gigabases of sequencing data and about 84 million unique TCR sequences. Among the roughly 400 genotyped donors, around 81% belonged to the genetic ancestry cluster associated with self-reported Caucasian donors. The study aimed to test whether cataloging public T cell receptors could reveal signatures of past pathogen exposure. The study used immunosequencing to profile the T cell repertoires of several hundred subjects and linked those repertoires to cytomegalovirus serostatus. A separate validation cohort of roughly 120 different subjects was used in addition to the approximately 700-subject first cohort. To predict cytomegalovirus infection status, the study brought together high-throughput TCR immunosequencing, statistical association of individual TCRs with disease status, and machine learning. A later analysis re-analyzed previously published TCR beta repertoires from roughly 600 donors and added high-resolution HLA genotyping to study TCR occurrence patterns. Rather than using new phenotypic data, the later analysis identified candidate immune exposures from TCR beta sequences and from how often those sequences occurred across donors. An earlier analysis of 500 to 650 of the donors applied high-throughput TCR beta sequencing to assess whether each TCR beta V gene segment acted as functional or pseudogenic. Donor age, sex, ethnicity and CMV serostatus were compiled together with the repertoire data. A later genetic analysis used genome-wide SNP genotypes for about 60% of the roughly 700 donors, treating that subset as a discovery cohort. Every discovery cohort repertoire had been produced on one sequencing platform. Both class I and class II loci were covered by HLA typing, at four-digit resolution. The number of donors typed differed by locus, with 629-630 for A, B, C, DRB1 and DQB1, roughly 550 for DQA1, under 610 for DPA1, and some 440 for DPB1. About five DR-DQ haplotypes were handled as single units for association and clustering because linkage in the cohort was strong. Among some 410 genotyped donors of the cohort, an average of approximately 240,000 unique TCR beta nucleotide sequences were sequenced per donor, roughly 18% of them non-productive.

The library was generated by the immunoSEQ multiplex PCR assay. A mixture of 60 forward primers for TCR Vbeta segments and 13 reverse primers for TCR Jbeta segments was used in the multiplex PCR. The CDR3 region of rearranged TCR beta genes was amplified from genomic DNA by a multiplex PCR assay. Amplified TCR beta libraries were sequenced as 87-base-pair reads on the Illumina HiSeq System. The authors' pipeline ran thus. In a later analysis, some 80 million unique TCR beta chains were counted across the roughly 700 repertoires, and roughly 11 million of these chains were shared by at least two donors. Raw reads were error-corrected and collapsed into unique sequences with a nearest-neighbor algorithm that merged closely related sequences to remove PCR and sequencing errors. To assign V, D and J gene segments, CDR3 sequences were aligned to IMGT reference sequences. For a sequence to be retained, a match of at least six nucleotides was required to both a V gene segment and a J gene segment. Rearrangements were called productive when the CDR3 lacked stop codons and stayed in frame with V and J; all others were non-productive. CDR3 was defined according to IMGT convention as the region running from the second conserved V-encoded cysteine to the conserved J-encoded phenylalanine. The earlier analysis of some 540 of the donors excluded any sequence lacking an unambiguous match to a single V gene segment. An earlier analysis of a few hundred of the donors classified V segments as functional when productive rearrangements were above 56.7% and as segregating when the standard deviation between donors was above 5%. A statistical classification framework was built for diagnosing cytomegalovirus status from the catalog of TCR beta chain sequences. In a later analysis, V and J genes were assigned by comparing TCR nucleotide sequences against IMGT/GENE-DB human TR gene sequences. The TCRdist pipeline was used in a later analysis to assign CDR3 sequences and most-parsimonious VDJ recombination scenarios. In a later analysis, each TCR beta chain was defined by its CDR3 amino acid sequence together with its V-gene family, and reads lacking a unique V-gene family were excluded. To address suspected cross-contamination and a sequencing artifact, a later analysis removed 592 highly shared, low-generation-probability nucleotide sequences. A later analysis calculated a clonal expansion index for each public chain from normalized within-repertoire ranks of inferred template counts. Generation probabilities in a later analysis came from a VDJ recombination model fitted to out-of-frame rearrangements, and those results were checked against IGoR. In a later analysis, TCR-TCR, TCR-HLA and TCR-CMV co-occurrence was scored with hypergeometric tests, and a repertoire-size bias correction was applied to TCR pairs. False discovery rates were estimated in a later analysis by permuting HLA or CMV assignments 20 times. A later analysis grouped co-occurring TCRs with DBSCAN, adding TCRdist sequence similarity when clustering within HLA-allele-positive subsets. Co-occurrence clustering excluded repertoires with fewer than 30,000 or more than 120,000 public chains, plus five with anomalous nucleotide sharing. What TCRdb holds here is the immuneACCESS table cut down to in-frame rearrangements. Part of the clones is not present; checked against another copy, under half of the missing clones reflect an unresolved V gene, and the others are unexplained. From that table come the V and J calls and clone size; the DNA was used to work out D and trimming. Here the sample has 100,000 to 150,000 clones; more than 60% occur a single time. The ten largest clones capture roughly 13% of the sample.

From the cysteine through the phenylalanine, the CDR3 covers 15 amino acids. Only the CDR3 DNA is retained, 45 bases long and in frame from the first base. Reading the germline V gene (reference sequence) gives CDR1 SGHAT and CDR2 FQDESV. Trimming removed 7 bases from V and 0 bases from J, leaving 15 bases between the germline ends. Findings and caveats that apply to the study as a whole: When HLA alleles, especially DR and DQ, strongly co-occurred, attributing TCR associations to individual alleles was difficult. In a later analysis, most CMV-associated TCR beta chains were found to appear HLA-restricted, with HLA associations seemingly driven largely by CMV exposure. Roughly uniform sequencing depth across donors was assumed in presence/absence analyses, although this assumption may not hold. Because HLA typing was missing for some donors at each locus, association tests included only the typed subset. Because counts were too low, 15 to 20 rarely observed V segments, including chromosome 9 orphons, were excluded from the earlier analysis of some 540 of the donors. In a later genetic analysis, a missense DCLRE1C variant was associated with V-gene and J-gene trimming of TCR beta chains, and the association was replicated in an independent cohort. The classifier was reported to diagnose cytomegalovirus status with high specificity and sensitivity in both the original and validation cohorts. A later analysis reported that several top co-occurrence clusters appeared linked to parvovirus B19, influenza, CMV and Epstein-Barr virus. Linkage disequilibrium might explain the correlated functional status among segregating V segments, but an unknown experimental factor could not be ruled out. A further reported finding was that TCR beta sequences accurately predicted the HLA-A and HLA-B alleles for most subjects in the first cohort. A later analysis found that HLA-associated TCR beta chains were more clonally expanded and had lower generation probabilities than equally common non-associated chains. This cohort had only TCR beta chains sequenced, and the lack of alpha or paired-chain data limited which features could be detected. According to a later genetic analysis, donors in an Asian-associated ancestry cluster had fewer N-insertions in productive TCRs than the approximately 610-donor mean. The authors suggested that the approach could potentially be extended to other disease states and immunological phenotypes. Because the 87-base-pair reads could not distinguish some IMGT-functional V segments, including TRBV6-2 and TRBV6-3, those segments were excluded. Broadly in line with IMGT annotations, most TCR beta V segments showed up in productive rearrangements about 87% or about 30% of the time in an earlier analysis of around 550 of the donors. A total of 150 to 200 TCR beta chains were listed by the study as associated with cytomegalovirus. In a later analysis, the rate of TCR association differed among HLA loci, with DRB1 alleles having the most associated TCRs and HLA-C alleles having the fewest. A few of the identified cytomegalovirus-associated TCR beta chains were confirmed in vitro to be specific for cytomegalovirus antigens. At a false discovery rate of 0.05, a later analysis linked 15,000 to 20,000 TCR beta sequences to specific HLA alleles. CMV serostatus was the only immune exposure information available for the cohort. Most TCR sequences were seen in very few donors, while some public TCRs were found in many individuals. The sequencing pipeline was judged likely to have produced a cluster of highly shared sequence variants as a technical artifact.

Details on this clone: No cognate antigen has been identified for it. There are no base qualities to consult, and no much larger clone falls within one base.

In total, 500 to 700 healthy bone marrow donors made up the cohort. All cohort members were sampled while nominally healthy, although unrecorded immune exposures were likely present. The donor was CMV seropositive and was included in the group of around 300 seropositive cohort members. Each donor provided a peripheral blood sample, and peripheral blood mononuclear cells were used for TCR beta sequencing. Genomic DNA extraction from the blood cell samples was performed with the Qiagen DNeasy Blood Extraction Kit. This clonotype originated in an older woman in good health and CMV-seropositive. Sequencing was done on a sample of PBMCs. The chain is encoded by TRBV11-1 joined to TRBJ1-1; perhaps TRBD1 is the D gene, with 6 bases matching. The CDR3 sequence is CASNPLGQMNTEAFF. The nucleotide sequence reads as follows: TGTGCCAGCAACCCTCTAGGACAGATGAACACTGAAGCTTTCTTT.